One and the same sample provided the 14 T cell receptor beta chains below, sequenced in a study of T cells in Graves' hyperthyroidism and ophthalmopathy. The CDR3 regions of TCR beta were amplified from RNA transcripts. The TCR CDR3 first-round RT-PCR relied on the HTBI primer set. TCRdb ran MiXCR on the multiplex PCR reads and lists one entry per CDR3 protein. The repertoire holds 450,000 to 700,000 distinct CDR3 sequences, with under 60% as singletons. The specimen was peripheral blood or thyroid tissue (not recorded which). These receptors came from an adult woman with Graves' disease, either hyperthyroidism or ophthalmopathy (not recorded which).

This clonotype was seen many times. The chain carries TRBV9 and TRBJ2-2, with TRBD1 matching over 9 bases. V dropped 3 bases and J dropped 1; count of bases not matched to a gene: 1. This CDR3 has 15 amino acids. Germline CDR1 is SGDLS and CDR2 is YYNGEE. The CDR3 region is CASSAGQGNTGELFF. The CDR3 DNA is TGTGCCAGCAGCGCGGGACAGGGGAACACCGGGGAGCTGTTTTTT.

This clonotype was picked up many times. This chain uses TRBV10-3 with TRBJ1-4, with D uncertain. The CDR3 extends over 15 amino acids. Trimming left V 11 bases short and J 7 bases short, with 23 bases between. Looked up from germline, CDR1 is ENHRY and CDR2 is SYGVKD. As DNA, the CDR3 is TGTGCCTCCTCGGACGGTCCGGCCGGGGTTGAAAAACTGTTTTTT. Protein sequence: CASSDGPAGVEKLFF.

This clonotype was seen ten or more times. The gene calls are TRBV7-9 and TRBJ1-1; D possibly corresponds to TRBD1 (6 bases). CDR1 and CDR2 (germline): SEHNR, FQNEAQ (reference sequence). Trimming took off 3 bases at V and 4 bases at J, with 12 bases between the two ends. The CDR3 has 14 amino acids. CDR3 nucleotides: TGTGCCAGCAGCTTGGGACACGGCGGCACTGAAGCTTTCTTT. It translates to CASSLGHGGTEAFF.

The chain combines TRBV19 with TRBJ2-7, with 9 bases lining up with TRBD1. The germline V gene has CDR1 LNHDA and CDR2 SQIVND (reference sequence). There are 13 residues in the CDR3. CDR3 loop: CARDGQGNHEQYF. The CDR3 DNA sequence: TGTGCTAGAGATGGACAGGGGAACCACGAGCAGTACTTC.

The chain carries TRBV7-9 and TRBJ1-2; no firm D call. CDR1 is SEHNR and CDR2 is FQNEAQ in the germline V gene (reference sequence). Deletions cut 7 bases from V and 5 bases from J, with 8 bases between. This CDR3 region has 11 residues. CDR3 sequence reads: CASTSVYGYTF. As DNA, the CDR3 is TGTGCCAGCACTTCCGTATATGGCTACACCTTC.

This clonotype was seen at least ten times. The CDR3, as DNA: TGCAGTGCTAGAGGGGGAATGTCGTACGAGCAGTACTTC. Amino acid sequence: CSARGGMSYEQYF. The J gene is TRBJ2-7, the V gene TRBV20-1; D unresolved. The CDR3 covers 13 residues. From germline, CDR1 is DFQATT and CDR2 SNEGSKA (reference sequence). V was shortened by 1 base and J by 4 bases, with 11 bases between the two germline ends.

The chain employs TRBV5-1 and TRBJ1-1; D gene unclear. From germline, CDR1 is SGHRS and CDR2 YFSETQ. V was clipped by 4 bases and J by 4 bases, with 14 bases between them. The CDR3 extends over 14 amino acids. CDR3 in amino acids: CASSQVGEATEAFF. In DNA form, the CDR3 reads TGCGCCAGCAGCCAAGTCGGGGAGGCCACTGAAGCTTTCTTT.

Ten or more counts support this clonotype. This sequence joins TRBV29-1 and TRBJ2-6, with D hard to call. From germline, CDR1 is SQVTM and CDR2 ANQGSEA. There are 12 residues in the CDR3. V lost 4 bases to trimming and J lost 4 bases, with 5 bases between them. CDR3: CSVGSGANVLTF. The DNA for the CDR3 is TGCAGCGTTGGGTCCGGGGCCAACGTCCTGACTTTC.

The genes are TRBV2 and TRBJ1-2; D ambiguous. Germline V CDR1 and CDR2: SNHLY, FYNNEI. This CDR3 is 11 amino acids long. V was pared by 7 bases and J by 12 bases, with 15 bases between. The CDR3 nucleotides are TGTGCCAGCACCGAGGATGGGGAGGACACCTTC. It specifies CASTEDGEDTF.

The chain combines TRBV7-3 with TRBJ2-5; D possibly matches TRBD1 or TRBD2 (6 bases each). From germline, CDR1 is SGHTA and CDR2 FQGTGA. CDR3 size: 15 residues. Trimming stripped 2 bases from V and 5 bases from J, with 15 bases between. For the CDR3, the DNA is TGTGCCAGCAGCTTAGGAGGGGGGTTCGGGGAGACCCAGTACTTC. It yields the protein CASSLGGGFGETQYF.

This clonotype was recorded once. V gene TRBV6-1 combines with J gene TRBJ2-7; D gene unclear. The CDR3 runs to 15 residues. Trimming left V 0 bases short and J 12 bases short, with 21 bases between. Germline-derived CDR1 and CDR2 are MNHNS and SASEGT. CDR3 sequence reads: CASSEAPGMGTGRYF. The CDR3 nucleotides are TGTGCCAGCAGTGAAGCCCCAGGAATGGGAACCGGGCGGTACTTC.

This clonotype was observed a handful of times. This sequence joins TRBV7-6 and TRBJ2-5, with 7 bases identical to TRBD2. Per the germline V gene, CDR1 is SGHVS and CDR2 is FNYEAQ. The length of the CDR3 is 14 residues. Trimming at V came to 5 bases and at J to 4 bases, leaving 7 bases not matched to a gene. CDR3 sequence reads: CASSGNGGTETQYF. CDR3 sequence (DNA): TGTGCCAGCAGCGGAAACGGGGGGACAGAGACCCAGTACTTC.

This clonotype was seen ten or more times. V and J are TRBV10-3 and TRBJ1-3; D gene uncertain. CDR1 is ENHRY, CDR2 SYGVKD, per germline. The V end lost 4 bases, the J end lost 0 bases, and 16 bases lay between the germline ends. CDR3 length: 17 residues. Here the CDR3 reads CAISVRFRGNSGNTIYF. In DNA form, the CDR3 reads TGTGCCATCAGTGTTCGTTTCCGCGGAAACTCTGGAAACACCATATATTTT.

The V gene is TRBV29-1, the J gene TRBJ1-2; D is possibly TRBD1 (5 bases). V was clipped by 3 bases and J by 4 bases, with 12 bases between them. Germline CDR1 SQVTM, CDR2 ANQGSEA. The CDR3 is made up of 13 amino acids. The CDR3 sequence is CSVDGGKTYGYTF. The CDR3 DNA sequence: TGCAGCGTTGATGGGGGTAAGACCTATGGCTACACCTTC.